Listed below are T cell receptor beta chains from one sample, sequenced in a study of CD8+ T cells in alopecia areata. Measured with immunoSEQ multiplex PCR; TCRdb has only the in-frame clones, and not every one. The profile shows approximately 150,000 clones, roughly 63% of them singletons. Sample: CD4+ T cells sorted from blood, taken between weeks 55 and 65, from a patient treated with tofacitinib. The source of these receptors is a human donor with alopecia areata. Each CDR3 is given with its conserved first and last residue. A D gene is named only where the DNA matches it firmly. Where a row states a size, it is once, few, many or the class of an expanded clone; other rows omit it.

j_call v_call d_call clone_size cdr3_aa cdr3_nt
TRBJ2-2 TRBV30 - few CAWSVLWGTGELFF TGTGCCTGGAGTGTACTCTGGGGAACCGGGGAGCTGTTTTTT
TRBJ2-1 TRBV13 - - CASSQKGSSYNEQFF TGTGCCAGCAGTCAAAAGGGGAGCTCCTACAATGAGCAGTTCTTC
TRBJ1-2 TRBV27 - - CASREGGTFGYTF TGTGCCAGCAGGGAGGGGGGTACTTTTGGCTACACCTTC
TRBJ1-5 TRBV6-1 - once CASSEALPQPQHF TGTGCCAGCAGTGAAGCGCTTCCGCAGCCCCAGCATTTT
TRBJ2-7 TRBV28 - - CASSSQGGRQYF TGTGCCAGCAGTTCACAAGGGGGGCGGCAGTACTTC
TRBJ1-2 TRBV18 - - CASSPDGNYGYTF TGTGCCAGCTCACCGGACGGGAACTATGGCTACACCTTC
TRBJ1-1 TRBV6-1 TRBD1 - CASPDRGDMNTEAFF TGTGCCAGCCCTGACAGGGGCGATATGAACACTGAAGCTTTCTTT
TRBJ1-2 TRBV20-1 - - CSAREGYGYTF TGCAGTGCTAGGGAAGGATATGGCTACACCTTC
TRBJ1-6 TRBV15 - - CATGGRSNSPLHF TGTGCCACCGGAGGGAGGTCTAATTCACCCCTCCACTTT
TRBJ1-1 TRBV7-9 - few CASSSGPNGDTEAFF TGTGCCAGCAGCTCTGGACCGAACGGGGACACTGAAGCTTTCTTT
TRBJ1-6 TRBV9 - few CASSVSWGNSPLHF TGTGCCAGCAGCGTTTCCTGGGGTAATTCACCCCTCCACTTT